This passage covers 31 T cell receptor beta chains from one sample sequenced in a study of blood T cell repertoires in COVID-19. TCRdb keeps only in-frame clones here, not all; method: immunoSEQ multiplex PCR. The repertoire holds 350,000 or so clones, with around 80% as singletons. Sequencing used peripheral blood. Receptor source: a young man with active or convalescent COVID-19.

The gene calls are TRBV28 and TRBJ1-1; possible D gene TRBD1, 6 bases. Trimming pared 5 bases from V and 3 bases from J, leaving 16 bases between. CDR3 length: 15 residues. The V gene's germline CDR1 is MDHEN and CDR2 SYDVKM. This CDR3 is CASSRSQGSDTEAFF. DNA of the CDR3: TGTGCCAGCAGTCGTTCACAGGGAAGCGACACTGAAGCTTTCTTT.

This clone was observed a few times. This chain connects TRBV19 to TRBJ1-1; 7 bases fit TRBD1. CDR1 and CDR2 (germline): LNHDA, SQIVND (reference sequence). The length of the CDR3 is 16 residues. V dropped 3 bases and J dropped 7; count of bases not matched to a gene: 14. In DNA, the CDR3 is TGTGCCAGTAGTATTGAAGAGGGCAGGGGGTGGAGTGAAGCTTTCTTT. Amino acid sequence: CASSIEEGRGWSEAFF. Full variable domain (missing parts from reference TRBV19 and TRBJ1-1): DGGITQSPKYLFRKEGQNVTLSCEQNLNHDAMYWYRQDPGQGLRLIYYSQIVNDFQKGDIAEGYSVSREKKESFPLTVTSAQKNPTAFYLCASSIEEGRGWSEAFFGQGTRLTVV.

The rearrangement links TRBV9 to TRBJ2-6; 7 bases are shared with TRBD2. The CDR3 is 17 amino acids. CDR1 and CDR2 (germline): SGDLS, YYNGEE. J was trimmed by 0 bases and V by 6 bases; bases with no gene match: 9. In DNA form, the CDR3 reads TGTGCCAGCACCGCCGGGGGGATTGGCTCTGGGGCCAACGTCCTGACTTTC. It is translated as CASTAGGIGSGANVLTF.

V and J are TRBV6-1 and TRBJ1-1, with D tentatively TRBD1 (6 bases). Trimming removed 3 bases from V and 2 bases from J, with 10 bases in between. Germline CDR1 reads MNHNS; CDR2 reads SASEGT. CDR3 length equals 14 residues. CDR3 protein: CASSDGTLNTEAFF. CDR3 nucleotide sequence: TGTGCCAGCAGTGATGGGACACTAAACACTGAAGCTTTCTTT.

This chain links TRBV6-6 with TRBJ1-5, with no clear D. CDR3 length equals 15 residues. The germline V gene encodes CDR1 MNHNY and CDR2 SVGAGI (reference sequence). V dropped 0 bases and J dropped 0 bases, with 6 bases sitting between them. In DNA, the CDR3 is TGTGCCAGCAGTTACTCGGCAGGTAGCAATCAGCCCCAGCATTTT. Its protein product is CASSYSAGSNQPQHF.

The sample holds many counts of this clone. The chain carries TRBV5-4 and TRBJ2-7; the match to TRBD1 covers 8 bases. With V trimmed by 5 bases and J by 3 bases, 7 bases remained unmatched. The CDR3 covers 14 residues. Germline V gene data show CDR1 as SGHNT and CDR2 as YYREEE (reference sequence). The CDR3 region has the DNA TGTGCCAGCAGACCGGGACAGGCACTCTACGAGCAGTACTTC. It yields the protein CASRPGQALYEQYF. The whole variable domain, filled in from reference TRBV5-4 and TRBJ2-7, reads ETGVTQSPTHLIKTRGQQVTLRCSSQSGHNTVSWYQQALGQGPQFIFQYYREEENGRGNFPPRFSGLQFPNYSSELNVNALELDDSALYLCASRPGQALYEQYFGPGTRLTVT.

V gene TRBV5-1 combines with J gene TRBJ1-2, with a possible D match to TRBD1 (6 bases). With 0 bases removed from V and 0 bases from J, the gap between germline ends came to 9 bases. There are 15 residues in the CDR3. In germline, CDR1 is SGHRS, CDR2 YFSETQ. CDR3 DNA: TGCGCCAGCAGCTTGGACACAGGGACTAACTATGGCTACACCTTC. This codes for CASSLDTGTNYGYTF.

The chain uses TRBV3-1 (or the pseudogene TRBV3-2) and TRBJ1-3; 9 bases agree with TRBD1. Germline loops: CDR1 LGHDT, CDR2 YNNKEL (reference sequence). Trimming cost V 0 bases and J 8 bases; bases outside gene matches: 8. The CDR3 extends over 16 amino acids. The CDR3 is CASSQEGQGSRDTIYF. CDR3 nucleotides: TGTGCCAGCAGCCAAGAAGGACAGGGGAGTAGAGACACCATATATTTT.

This clone was recorded only once. The chain links TRBV4-2 to TRBJ1-5; D is unclear. This CDR3 comprises 15 residues. Trimming removed 0 bases from V and 0 bases from J, with 6 bases in between. Germline CDR1 reads LGHNA; CDR2 reads YNFKEQ. In DNA form, the CDR3 reads TGTGCCAGCAGCCAAGACCGTTATAGCAATCAGCCCCAGCATTTT. Residues: CASSQDRYSNQPQHF.

This clone was seen just once. The chain links TRBV19 to TRBJ2-2; D perhaps matches TRBD1 (5 bases). Germline CDR1 and CDR2: LNHDA and SQIVND (reference sequence). V was clipped by 7 bases and J by 0 bases, with 12 bases between them. The CDR3 contains 15 residues. The CDR3 is CASTRVSANTGELFF. The CDR3 DNA sequence: TGTGCCAGTACCAGGGTATCTGCGAACACCGGGGAGCTGTTTTTT.

This clone was detected a few times. The chain combines TRBV6-5 with TRBJ2-1; 15 nucleotides match TRBD2. Losses at the gene ends were 9 bases for V and 9 bases for J; bases not matched to a gene: 9. The germline gives CDR1 MNHEY, CDR2 SVGAGI. The CDR3 is 15 amino acids. The CDR3 sequence is CARGTSGGILGEQFF. In DNA, the CDR3 is TGTGCCAGGGGGACTAGCGGGGGGATCTTGGGTGAGCAGTTCTTC.

V and J are TRBV11-3 and TRBJ2-1; 14 bases fit TRBD2. CDR1 and CDR2 (germline): SGHNT, YENEEA. The length of the CDR3 is 17 residues. Trimming at V came to 4 bases and at J to 1 base, leaving 3 bases not matched to a gene. The chain's CDR3 is CASSSTSGGASYNEQFF. The CDR3 nucleotides are TGTGCCAGCAGCTCGACTAGCGGGGGGGCATCCTACAATGAGCAGTTCTTC.

V gene TRBV4-2 combines with J gene TRBJ1-6; TRBD1 matches 10 bases. With 0 bases clipped from V and 11 bases from J, the junction kept 7 bases outside the gene matches. Germline V CDR1 and CDR2: LGHNA, YNFKEQ. This CDR3 has 16 amino acids. The CDR3 region has the DNA TGTGCCAGCAGCCAAGAGGAAGACAGGGGGCTAGCACCCCTCCACTTT. Translating gives CASSQEEDRGLAPLHF.

The chain has TRBV5-4 and TRBJ2-3; no firm D call. The germline CDR1 and CDR2 sequences are SGHNT and YYREEE (reference sequence). The CDR3 contains 14 residues. V was clipped by 0 bases and J by 2 bases, with 7 bases between them. The CDR3 is CASSLVQVTDTQYF. The CDR3 nucleotides are TGTGCCAGCAGCTTGGTTCAGGTCACAGATACGCAGTATTTT. Using reference TRBV5-4 and TRBJ2-3 for the parts outside the CDR3, the full variable domain is ETGVTQSPTHLIKTRGQQVTLRCSSQSGHNTVSWYQQALGQGPQFIFQYYREEENGRGNFPPRFSGLQFPNYSSELNVNALELDDSALYLCASSLVQVTDTQYFGPGTRLTVL.

V is TRBV21-1 and J is TRBJ2-1; no check of the table's D call, TRBD2, against the DNA was made. TRBV21-1 is a pseudogene segment. This CDR3 has 16 residues. CDR3: CASRHYRGLRDNEQFF. The CDR3 bases are TGTGCCAGCAGACACTACCGGGGTCTAAGGGATAATGAGCAGTTCTTC.

The chain is built from TRBV12-3 or TRBV12-4 and TRBJ1-2, with 11 bases lining up with TRBD1. The CDR3 totals 13 residues. After removal of 6 bases from V and 6 bases from J, the junction contained 3 bases not matched to a gene. The CDR3 DNA is TGTGCCAGCAGCTGGACAGGGGGCAATGGCTACACCTTC. Translation gives CASSWTGGNGYTF.

J is TRBJ1-1 and V is TRBV2, with 8 bases lining up with TRBD1. This CDR3 has 13 amino acids. Per the germline V gene, CDR1 is SNHLY and CDR2 is FYNNEI. V gave up 6 bases and J gave up 4 bases; unmatched junction bases: 4. This CDR3 is CASRDRGGTEAFF. In nucleotides, the CDR3 is TGTGCCAGCAGAGACAGGGGTGGCACTGAAGCTTTCTTT.

The chain recombines TRBV7-9 with TRBJ2-7; 7 bases are shared with TRBD1. The germline gives CDR1 SEHNR, CDR2 FQNEAQ (reference sequence). Germline trimming cut 5 bases from V and 2 bases from J; bases unmatched to any gene: 6. CDR3 length equals 14 residues. In DNA form, the CDR3 reads TGTGCCAGCAGCCTGAGACAGGGCCCCTACGAGCAGTACTTC. It yields the protein CASSLRQGPYEQYF.

This chain connects TRBV18 to TRBJ1-2, with 7 nucleotides matching TRBD1. Trimming at V came to 0 bases and at J to 5 bases, leaving 6 bases not matched to a gene. The CDR3 covers 15 residues. From germline, CDR1 is KGHSH and CDR2 LQKENI. The CDR3, as DNA: TGTGCCAGCTCACCACCGTTCGGCAGGGGGTATGGCTACACCTTC. Its protein product is CASSPPFGRGYGYTF.

V is TRBV5-4 and J is TRBJ2-2; possible D gene TRBD2, 5 bases. Germline assignment: CDR1 SGHNT and CDR2 YYREEE (reference sequence). The V end lost 1 base, the J end lost 6 bases, and 10 bases lay between the germline ends. The CDR3 consists of 14 residues. In nucleotides, the CDR3 is TGTGCCAGCAGCTTGTCGACTAATCCCGGGGAGCTGTTTTTT. As protein: CASSLSTNPGELFF.

The V gene is TRBV4-2, the J gene TRBJ2-6; D might be TRBD1 (5 bases). V was cut by 0 bases and J by 11 bases, with 14 bases left in between. This CDR3 spans 15 amino acids. Germline assignment: CDR1 LGHNA and CDR2 YNFKEQ. The CDR3 nucleotides read TGTGCCAGCAGCCAAGATGAAGCCAGGGTCGACGTCCTGACTTTC. Its translation is CASSQDEARVDVLTF.

The V call is TRBV7-2, the J call TRBJ1-5; D remains unclear. Per germline, CDR1 SGHTA and CDR2 FQGNSA. The CDR3 covers 14 residues. Trimming left V 3 bases short and J 7 bases short, with 13 bases between. The CDR3 coding sequence is TGTGCCAGCAGCTTTTCGGAGGGAGGGCAGCCCCAGCATTTT. Translating gives CASSFSEGGQPQHF.

J is TRBJ2-7 and V is TRBV7-9; 8 bases map to TRBD2. The CDR3 runs to 13 residues. Unmatched junction bases numbered 3, after V lost 5 bases and J lost 3 bases. Per germline, CDR1 SEHNR and CDR2 FQNEAQ (reference sequence). The CDR3 spells CASSPRGGYEQYF. The CDR3, as DNA: TGTGCCAGCAGCCCTCGGGGGGGCTACGAGCAGTACTTC.

This clone appeared once. The rearrangement joins TRBV4-1 to TRBJ1-2; 8 nucleotides line up with TRBD1. V lost 1 base and J lost 9; bases outside the gene matches: 7. The CDR3 extends over 14 amino acids. The germline V gene has CDR1 MGHRA and CDR2 YSYEKL. The CDR3 loop is CASSQARTGLSYTF. CDR3 nucleotide sequence: TGCGCCAGCAGCCAAGCACGGACAGGGTTGAGCTACACCTTC.

The V and J genes are TRBV15 and TRBJ2-7, with D unclear. The CDR3 loop spans 12 amino acids. V dropped 4 bases and J dropped 3 bases, with 7 bases sitting between them. The germline gives CDR1 LNHNV, CDR2 YYDKDF (reference sequence). CDR3 protein: CATSTQDYEQYF. The CDR3 nucleotides are TGTGCCACCAGCACCCAGGACTACGAGCAGTACTTC.

This chain connects TRBV13 to TRBJ2-1, with D perhaps matching TRBD2 (5 bases). The germline V gene has CDR1 PRHDT and CDR2 FYEKMQ (reference sequence). Trimming left V 4 bases short and J 8 bases short, with 9 bases between. This CDR3 has 12 amino acids. The CDR3 nucleotides are TGTGCCAGCAGCTCCTCGGAGGATGAGCAGTTCTTC. It encodes CASSSSEDEQFF.

The rearrangement joins TRBV4-2 to TRBJ2-3; 8 nucleotides line up with TRBD2. The CDR3 sequence is 18 residues long. Germline lookup yields CDR1 LGHNA and CDR2 YNFKEQ. Losses at the gene ends were 3 bases for V and 4 bases for J; bases not matched to a gene: 15. In DNA, the CDR3 is TGTGCCAGCAGCCACCCGCCGTACCGGGGGGGCCATTCAGATACGCAGTATTTT. This codes for CASSHPPYRGGHSDTQYF.

The V call is TRBV6-5, the J call TRBJ2-7; TRBD1 is a possible D gene (6 bases). CDR3 length equals 13 residues. Germline CDR1 MNHEY, CDR2 SVGAGI. The ends were cut back, 6 bases at V and 2 bases at J, with 11 bases in the middle. In DNA, the CDR3 is TGTGCCAGCAGCCAGGGGACGGCCTACGAGCAGTACTTC. Its protein product is CASSQGTAYEQYF.

V and J are TRBV27 and TRBJ2-2; possibly TRBD1 for D (5 bases). V was cut by 6 bases and J by 4 bases, with 12 bases left in between. The CDR3 length is 14 residues. CDR1 and CDR2 from the germline V gene are MNHEY and SMNVEV (reference sequence). The CDR3, as DNA: TGTGCCAGCAGGCGGCAGGGCAGCACCGGGGAGCTGTTTTTT. Translation gives CASRRQGSTGELFF.

This clone was seen only a few times. This chain joins TRBV11-2 and TRBJ2-7, with a possible D match to TRBD2 (6 bases). This CDR3 contains 15 residues. V gave up 2 bases and J gave up 3 bases, with 14 bases separating them. In germline, CDR1 is SGHAT, CDR2 FQNNGV. DNA of the CDR3: TGTGCCAGCAGCTTAAGTCCCAGCGGGCACTACGAGCAGTACTTC. Translation: CASSLSPSGHYEQYF. Full variable domain (missing parts from reference TRBV11-2 and TRBJ2-7): EAGVAQSPRYKIIEKRQSVAFWCNPISGHATLYWYQQILGQGPKLLIQFQNNGVVDDSQLPKDRFSAERLKGVDSTLKIQPAKLEDSAVYLCASSLSPSGHYEQYFGPGTRLTVT.

This chain connects TRBV7-2 to TRBJ2-7; D is unclear. The V gene lost 1 base and the J gene lost 3 bases, with 10 bases spanning the gap. Looked up from germline, CDR1 is SGHTA and CDR2 is FQGNSA. The CDR3 is 14 residues long. CDR3 in DNA: TGTGCCAGCAGCTTAGTCACAGCTATCTACGAGCAGTACTTC. Its protein is CASSLVTAIYEQYF.